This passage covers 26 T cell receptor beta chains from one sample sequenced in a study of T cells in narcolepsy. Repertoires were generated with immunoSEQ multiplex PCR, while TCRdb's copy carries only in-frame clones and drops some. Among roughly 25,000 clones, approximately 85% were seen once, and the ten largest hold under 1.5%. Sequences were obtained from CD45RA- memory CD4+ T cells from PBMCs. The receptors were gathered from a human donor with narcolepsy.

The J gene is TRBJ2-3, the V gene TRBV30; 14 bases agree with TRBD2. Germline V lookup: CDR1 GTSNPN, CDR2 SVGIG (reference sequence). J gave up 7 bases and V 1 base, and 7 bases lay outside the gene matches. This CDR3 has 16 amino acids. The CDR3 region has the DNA TGTGCCTGGAGTGCCGGGACTAGCGGGAGTAGATATACGCAGTATTTT. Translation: CAWSAGTSGSRYTQYF.

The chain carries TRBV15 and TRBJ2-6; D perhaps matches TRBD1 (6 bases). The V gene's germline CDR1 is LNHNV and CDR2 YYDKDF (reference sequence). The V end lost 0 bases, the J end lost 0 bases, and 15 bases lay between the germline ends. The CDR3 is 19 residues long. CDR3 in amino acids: CATSRDRGHLSSGANVLTF. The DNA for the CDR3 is TGTGCCACCAGCAGAGATCGGGGACACTTAAGCTCTGGGGCCAACGTCCTGACTTTC.

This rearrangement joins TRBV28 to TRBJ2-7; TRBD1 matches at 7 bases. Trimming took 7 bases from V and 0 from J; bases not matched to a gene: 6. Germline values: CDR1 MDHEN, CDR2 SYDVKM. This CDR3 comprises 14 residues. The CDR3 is CASTPAGGSYEQYF. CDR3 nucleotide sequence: TGTGCCAGCACCCCCGCAGGGGGCTCCTACGAGCAGTACTTC.

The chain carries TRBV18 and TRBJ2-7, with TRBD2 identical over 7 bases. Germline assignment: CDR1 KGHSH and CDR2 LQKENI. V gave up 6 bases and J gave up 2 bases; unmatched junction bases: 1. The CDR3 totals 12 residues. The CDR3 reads CASSGGPYEQYF. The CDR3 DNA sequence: TGTGCCAGCTCGGGAGGGCCCTACGAGCAGTACTTC.

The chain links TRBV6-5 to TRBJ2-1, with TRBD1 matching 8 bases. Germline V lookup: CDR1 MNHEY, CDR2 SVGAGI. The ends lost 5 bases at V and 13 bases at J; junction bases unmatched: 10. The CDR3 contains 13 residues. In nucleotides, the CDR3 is TGTGCCAGCAGTCCACGACAGGGGTCTCGCCAGTTCTTC. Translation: CASSPRQGSRQFF.

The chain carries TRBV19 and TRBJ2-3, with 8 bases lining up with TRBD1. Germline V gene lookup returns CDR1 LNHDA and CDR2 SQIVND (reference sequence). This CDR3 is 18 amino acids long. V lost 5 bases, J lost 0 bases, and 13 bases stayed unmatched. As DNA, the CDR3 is TGTGCCAGTAGTGGAAAACCGGGACAGGTCTCTAGCACAGATACGCAGTATTTT. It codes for CASSGKPGQVSSTDTQYF.

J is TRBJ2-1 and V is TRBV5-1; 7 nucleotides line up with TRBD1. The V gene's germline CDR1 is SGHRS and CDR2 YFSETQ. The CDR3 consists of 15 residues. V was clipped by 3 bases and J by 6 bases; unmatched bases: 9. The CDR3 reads CASSYEFTGVNEQFF. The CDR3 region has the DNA TGCGCCAGCAGCTACGAGTTTACAGGGGTCAATGAGCAGTTCTTC.

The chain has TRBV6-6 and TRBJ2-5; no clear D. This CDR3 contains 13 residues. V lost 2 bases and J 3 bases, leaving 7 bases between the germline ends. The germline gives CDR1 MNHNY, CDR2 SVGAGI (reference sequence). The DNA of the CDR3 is TGTGCCAGCAGTTACGTGAGGAAAGAGACCCAGTACTTC. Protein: CASSYVRKETQYF.

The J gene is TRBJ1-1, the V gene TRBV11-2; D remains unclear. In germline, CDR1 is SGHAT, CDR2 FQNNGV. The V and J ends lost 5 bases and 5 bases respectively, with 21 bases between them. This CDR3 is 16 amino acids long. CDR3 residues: CASSTPKMLGGTEAFF. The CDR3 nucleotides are TGTGCCAGCAGCACCCCCAAAATGCTTGGAGGAACTGAAGCTTTCTTT.

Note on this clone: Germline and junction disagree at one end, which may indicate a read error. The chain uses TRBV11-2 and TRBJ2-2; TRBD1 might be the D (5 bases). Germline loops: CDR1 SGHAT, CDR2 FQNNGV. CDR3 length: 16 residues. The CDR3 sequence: CAGSSLGALGAGELFF. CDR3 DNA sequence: TGTGCCGGCAGCTCGTTAGGGGCTCTTGGCGCCGGGGAGCTGTTTTTT.

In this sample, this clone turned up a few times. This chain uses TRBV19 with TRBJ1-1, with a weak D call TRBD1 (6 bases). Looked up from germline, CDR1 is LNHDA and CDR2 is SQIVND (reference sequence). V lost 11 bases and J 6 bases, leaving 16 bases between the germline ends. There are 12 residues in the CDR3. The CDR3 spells CAGTGKRPEAFF. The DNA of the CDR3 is TGTGCCGGCACAGGGAAGCGGCCTGAAGCTTTCTTT.

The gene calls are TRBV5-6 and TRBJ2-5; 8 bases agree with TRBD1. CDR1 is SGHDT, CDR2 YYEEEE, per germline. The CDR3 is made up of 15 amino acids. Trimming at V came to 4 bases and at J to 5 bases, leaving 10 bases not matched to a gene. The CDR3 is CASSQTGQGGETQYF. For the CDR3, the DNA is TGTGCCAGCAGCCAAACAGGACAGGGTGGGGAGACCCAGTACTTC.

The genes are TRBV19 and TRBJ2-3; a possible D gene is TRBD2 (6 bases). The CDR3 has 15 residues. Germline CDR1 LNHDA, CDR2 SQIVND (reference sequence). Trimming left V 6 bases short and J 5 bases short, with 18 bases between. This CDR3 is CASRAGSLTRDTQYF. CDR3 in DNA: TGTGCCAGTAGAGCGGGTTCCTTGACGAGAGATACGCAGTATTTT.

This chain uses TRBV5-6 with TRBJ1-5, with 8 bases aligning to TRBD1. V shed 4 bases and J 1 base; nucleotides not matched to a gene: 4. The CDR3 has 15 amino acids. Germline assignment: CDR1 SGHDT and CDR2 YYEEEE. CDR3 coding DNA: TGTGCCAGCAGCATTGGACAGGGAAGCAATCAGCCCCAGCATTTT. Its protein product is CASSIGQGSNQPQHF.

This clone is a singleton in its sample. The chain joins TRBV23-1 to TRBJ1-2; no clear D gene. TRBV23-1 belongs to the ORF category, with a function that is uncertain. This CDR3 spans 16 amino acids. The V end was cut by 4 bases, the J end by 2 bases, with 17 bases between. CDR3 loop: CASSRPFGLLNYGYTF. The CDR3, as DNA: TGCGCCAGCAGTCGCCCCTTTGGACTGCTGAACTATGGCTACACCTTC.

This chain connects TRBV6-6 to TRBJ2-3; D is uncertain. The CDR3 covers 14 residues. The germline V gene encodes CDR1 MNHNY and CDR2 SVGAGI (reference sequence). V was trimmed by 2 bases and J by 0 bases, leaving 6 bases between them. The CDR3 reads CASSYPTSTDTQYF. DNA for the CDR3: TGTGCCAGCAGTTACCCCACTAGCACAGATACGCAGTATTTT.

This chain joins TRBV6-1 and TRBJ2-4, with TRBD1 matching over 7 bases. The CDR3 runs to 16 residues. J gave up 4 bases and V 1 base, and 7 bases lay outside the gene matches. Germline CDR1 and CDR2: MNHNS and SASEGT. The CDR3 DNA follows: TGTGCCAGCAGTGAAGACACCGGGACAGCTAAAAACATTCAGTACTTC. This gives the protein CASSEDTGTAKNIQYF.

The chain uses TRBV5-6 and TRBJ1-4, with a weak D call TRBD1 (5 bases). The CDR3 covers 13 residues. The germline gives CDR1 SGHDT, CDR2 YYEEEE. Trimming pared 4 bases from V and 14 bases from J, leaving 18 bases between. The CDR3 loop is CASSPQPGGRLFF. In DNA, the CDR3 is TGTGCCAGCAGCCCCCAACCCGGGGGAAGGCTGTTTTTT.

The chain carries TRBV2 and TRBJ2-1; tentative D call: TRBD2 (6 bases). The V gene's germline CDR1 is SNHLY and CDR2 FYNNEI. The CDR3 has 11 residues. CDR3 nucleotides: TGTGCGACGCGGGGATACAATGAGCAGTTCTTC. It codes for CATRGYNEQFF.

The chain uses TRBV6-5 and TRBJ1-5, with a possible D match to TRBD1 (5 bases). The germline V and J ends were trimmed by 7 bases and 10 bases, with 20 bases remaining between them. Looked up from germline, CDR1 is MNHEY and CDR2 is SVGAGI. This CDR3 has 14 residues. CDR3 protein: CASTKGAAGNPQHF. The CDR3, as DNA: TGTGCCAGCACCAAAGGTGCCGCAGGGAATCCCCAGCATTTT.

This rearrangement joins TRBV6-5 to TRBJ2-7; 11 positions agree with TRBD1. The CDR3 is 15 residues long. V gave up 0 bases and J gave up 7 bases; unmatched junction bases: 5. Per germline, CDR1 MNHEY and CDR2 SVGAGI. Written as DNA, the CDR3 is TGTGCCAGCAGTTACTCGAGGGACAGGGGGAGAGAGCAGTACTTC. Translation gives CASSYSRDRGREQYF.

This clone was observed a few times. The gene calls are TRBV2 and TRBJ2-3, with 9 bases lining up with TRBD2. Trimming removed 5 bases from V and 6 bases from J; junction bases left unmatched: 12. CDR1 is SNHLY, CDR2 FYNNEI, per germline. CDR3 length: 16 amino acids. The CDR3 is CASSQGGRALFDTQYF. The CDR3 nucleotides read TGTGCCAGCAGTCAGGGCGGGAGGGCCCTTTTTGATACGCAGTATTTT.

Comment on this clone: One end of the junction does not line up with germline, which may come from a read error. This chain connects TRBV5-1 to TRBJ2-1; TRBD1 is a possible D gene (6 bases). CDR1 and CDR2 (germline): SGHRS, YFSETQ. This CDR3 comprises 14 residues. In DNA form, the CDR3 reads TGCGCCAGCACCTTGGGGGCAGAGCACAATGAGCAGTTCTTC. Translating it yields CASTLGAEHNEQFF.

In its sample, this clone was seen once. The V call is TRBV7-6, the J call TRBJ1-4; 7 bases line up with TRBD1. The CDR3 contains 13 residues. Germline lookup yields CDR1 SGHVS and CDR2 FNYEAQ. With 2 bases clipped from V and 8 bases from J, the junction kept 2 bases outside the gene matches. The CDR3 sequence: CASSLRQGEKLFF. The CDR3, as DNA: TGTGCCAGCAGCTTAAGACAGGGAGAAAAACTGTTTTTT.

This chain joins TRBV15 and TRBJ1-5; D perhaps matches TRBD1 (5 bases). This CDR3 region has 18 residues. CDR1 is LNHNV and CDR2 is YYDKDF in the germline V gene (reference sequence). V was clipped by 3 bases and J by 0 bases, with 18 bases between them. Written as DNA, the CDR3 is TGTGCCACCAGCAGTGAAAGACAGCAGATTCTTAGCAATCAGCCCCAGCATTTT. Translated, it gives CATSSERQQILSNQPQHF.

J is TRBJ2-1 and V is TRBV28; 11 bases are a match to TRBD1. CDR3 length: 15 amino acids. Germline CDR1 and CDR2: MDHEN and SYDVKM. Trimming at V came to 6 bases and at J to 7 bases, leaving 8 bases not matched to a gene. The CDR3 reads CASRRGQGGSNEQFF. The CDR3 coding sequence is TGTGCCAGCAGGCGGGGACAGGGGGGGTCGAATGAGCAGTTCTTC.